The 29 T cell receptor beta chains listed next were all sequenced from one sample in a study of blood T cell repertoires in COVID-19. Clones were read by immunoSEQ multiplex PCR, and TCRdb kept only the in-frame ones, dropping some. The sample includes about 330,000 clones, roughly 87% of them seen just once. Sequences were obtained from PBMCs or T cells enriched from blood (not recorded which). Source of these receptors: a woman aged 25 to 39 who had recovered from COVID-19.

J is TRBJ2-1 and V is TRBV4-1, with TRBD2 as a possible D gene (5 bases). The CDR3 is 17 amino acids. CDR1 is MGHRA, CDR2 YSYEKL, per germline. V was pared by 0 bases and J by 9 bases, with 21 bases between. CDR3 sequence reads: CASSQDLYGNPPTEQFF. DNA of the CDR3: TGCGCCAGCAGCCAAGATCTTTACGGGAACCCTCCGACTGAGCAGTTCTTC.

The chain recombines TRBV27 with TRBJ2-1; the match to TRBD1 covers 7 bases. The junction had 8 bases not matched to a gene; V was cut back by 3 bases and J by 9 bases. This CDR3 contains 14 residues. Germline-derived CDR1 and CDR2 are MNHEY and SMNVEV (reference sequence). CDR3 sequence (DNA): TGTGCCAGCAGTTTTACAGGGGCTAGGGGTGAGCAGTTCTTC. This encodes CASSFTGARGEQFF.

The chain employs TRBV11-2 and TRBJ2-7; D possibly corresponds to TRBD2 (5 bases). This CDR3 region has 15 residues. Germline V gene sequence: CDR1 SGHAT, CDR2 FQNNGV. V lost 0 bases and J 2 bases, leaving 11 bases between the germline ends. The CDR3 sequence is CASSLEAELAYEQYF. The CDR3, as DNA: TGTGCCAGCAGCTTAGAGGCAGAACTAGCCTACGAGCAGTACTTC.

This clone was detected a few times. V and J are TRBV7-7 and TRBJ2-1; 8 bases are shared with TRBD2. CDR3 length: 16 amino acids. The germline V gene encodes CDR1 SSHAT and CDR2 FNYEAQ (reference sequence). V lost 1 base and J lost 4; bases outside the gene matches: 6. The CDR3 nucleotides read TGTGCCAGCAGCTTAGGGGCGGGGGGCCCTTACAATGAGCAGTTCTTC. This gives the protein CASSLGAGGPYNEQFF.

The chain uses TRBV4-1 and TRBJ1-2; tentative D call: TRBD1 (6 bases). This CDR3 is built from 17 residues. V gave up 3 bases and J gave up 4 bases, with 21 bases separating them. Per the germline V gene, CDR1 is MGHRA and CDR2 is YSYEKL. CDR3 in amino acids: CASSHPFRGGEGYGYTF. DNA for the CDR3: TGCGCCAGCAGCCACCCCTTCCGGGGGGGCGAAGGCTATGGCTACACCTTC.

V and J are TRBV27 and TRBJ2-7; a possible D gene is TRBD1 (7 bases). Trimming took off 3 bases at V and 4 bases at J, with 13 bases between the two ends. The CDR3 has 14 residues. From germline, CDR1 is MNHEY and CDR2 SMNVEV (reference sequence). CDR3 bases: TGTGCCAGCAGTTTTGGCAGGGGGGAATACGAGCAGTACTTC. It codes for CASSFGRGEYEQYF.

The chain combines TRBV12-3 or TRBV12-4 with TRBJ1-5; D gene unclear. Trimming shortened V by 6 bases and J by 3 bases, and 9 bases separated the two germline ends. This CDR3 is built from 13 residues. CDR3 DNA: TGTGCCAGCAGCCCCGACATCAATCAGCCCCAGCATTTT. Translating gives CASSPDINQPQHF.

The sample holds one count of this clone. V gene TRBV5-1 combines with J gene TRBJ1-2; 11 positions match TRBD1. V was clipped by 5 bases and J by 10 bases; unmatched bases: 16. The CDR3 loop spans 16 amino acids. Germline-derived CDR1 and CDR2 are SGHRS and YFSETQ. CDR3 amino acids: CASRSSPGQGDQLYTF. CDR3 nucleotides: TGCGCCAGCAGATCCAGCCCGGGACAGGGGGACCAACTCTACACCTTC.

V gene TRBV18 combines with J gene TRBJ1-2, with TRBD1 identical over 8 bases. CDR3 length equals 16 residues. Germline assignment: CDR1 KGHSH and CDR2 LQKENI. The V and J ends lost 3 bases and 4 bases, in that order; junction bases with no gene match: 10. CDR3 DNA: TGTGCCAGCTCACCCCCCGGGACAGGTCTGAGCTATGGCTACACCTTC. Amino acids: CASSPPGTGLSYGYTF.

This chain connects TRBV3-1 (or the pseudogene TRBV3-2) to TRBJ1-2; TRBD1 agrees at 7 bases. The CDR3 consists of 14 residues. V lost 3 bases, J lost 8 bases, and 9 bases stayed unmatched. Germline V gene sequence: CDR1 LGHDT, CDR2 YNNKEL (reference sequence). The CDR3 bases are TGTGCCAGCAGCCAGCGGACAGGCCGAGGGGGCTACACCTTC. It is translated as CASSQRTGRGGYTF.

V is TRBV5-1 and J is TRBJ2-7, with D perhaps matching TRBD1 (6 bases). Germline CDR1 is SGHRS and CDR2 is YFSETQ. The V gene lost 0 bases and the J gene lost 2 bases, with 9 bases spanning the gap. The CDR3 covers 14 residues. CDR3 protein: CASSLGQATYEQYF. Written as DNA, the CDR3 is TGCGCCAGCAGCTTGGGACAGGCCACCTACGAGCAGTACTTC.

This rearrangement joins TRBV30 to TRBJ1-4; TRBD1 might be the D (6 bases). Germline V gives CDR1 GTSNPN, CDR2 SVGIG (reference sequence). The CDR3 spans 16 residues. V lost 0 bases and J lost 5, with 16 bases in between. CDR3 bases: TGTGCCTGGAGTGTACGGAGGACAGACAAGAATGAAAAACTGTTTTTT. It yields the protein CAWSVRRTDKNEKLFF.

The chain recombines TRBV11-2 with TRBJ1-2, with TRBD1 identical over 7 bases. The germline gives CDR1 SGHAT, CDR2 FQNNGV. V was clipped by 4 bases and J by 5 bases; unmatched bases: 1. This CDR3 is 12 amino acids long. The CDR3 region has the DNA TGTGCCAGCAGCTCACAGGGGTATGGCTACACCTTC. Its translation is CASSSQGYGYTF.

This sequence joins TRBV15 and TRBJ2-6; 8 nucleotides match TRBD1. Germline CDR1 reads LNHNV; CDR2 reads YYDKDF (reference sequence). With 1 base clipped from V and 1 base from J, the junction kept 0 bases outside the gene matches. CDR3 length: 16 residues. The CDR3 protein is CATSRGTGSGANVLTF. The CDR3 nucleotides are TGTGCCACCAGCAGAGGGACAGGGTCTGGGGCCAACGTCCTGACTTTC. Together with reference TRBV15 and TRBJ2-6, the CDR3 gives the full variable domain: DAMVIQNPRYQVTQFGKPVTLSCSQTLNHNVMYWYQQKSSQAPKLLFHYYDKDFNNEADTPDNFQSRRPNTSFCFLDIRSPGLGDTAMYLCATSRGTGSGANVLTFGAGSRLTVL.

CDR3 coding DNA: TGTGCCAGCAGCCATACACGGACTAGCGGGAGCACAGATACGCAGTATTTT. It yields the protein CASSHTRTSGSTDTQYF. This chain connects TRBV7-8 to TRBJ2-3; 11 bases are a match to TRBD2. V shed 5 bases, J shed 0 bases, and the junction held 7 bases outside the gene matches. The CDR3 length is 17 residues. Germline V CDR1 and CDR2: SGHVS, FQNEAQ.

This chain connects TRBV28 to TRBJ2-7, with 8 bases fitting TRBD1. Germline CDR1 MDHEN, CDR2 SYDVKM. J was trimmed by 3 bases and V by 6 bases; bases with no gene match: 7. This CDR3 spans 14 amino acids. The DNA of the CDR3 is TGTGCCAGCAGCGGACAGGGATCGGACTACGAGCAGTACTTC. Amino acid sequence: CASSGQGSDYEQYF.

The chain is built from TRBV27 and TRBJ1-2; TRBD1 is a possible D gene (6 bases). The CDR3 length is 14 residues. V was cut by 1 base and J by 6 bases, with 12 bases left in between. Per the germline V gene, CDR1 is MNHEY and CDR2 is SMNVEV (reference sequence). The CDR3 here is CASSLWAGDDGYTF. CDR3 DNA: TGTGCCAGCAGTTTATGGGCAGGGGATGATGGCTACACCTTC.

CDR3 sequence (DNA): TGTGCCAGCAGCTTAGCCGGACAGCACTATGGCTACACCTTC. Protein: CASSLAGQHYGYTF. This chain connects TRBV7-2 to TRBJ1-2; D may be TRBD1 (6 bases). The CDR3 runs to 14 residues. Germline V gives CDR1 SGHTA, CDR2 FQGNSA. Trimming stripped 0 bases from V and 3 bases from J, with 8 bases between.

The chain recombines TRBV11-2 with TRBJ1-2, with a weak D call TRBD1 (6 bases). There are 16 residues in the CDR3. Germline V lookup: CDR1 SGHAT, CDR2 FQNNGV. V lost 1 base and J 3 bases, leaving 15 bases between the germline ends. In nucleotides, the CDR3 is TGTGCCAGCAGCTTAGCTCTTCTCAAGGGGGACTATGGCTACACCTTC. Translation: CASSLALLKGDYGYTF.

The sample holds a few counts of this clone. The chain joins TRBV7-9 to TRBJ2-1; 8 nucleotides line up with TRBD1. V dropped 5 bases and J dropped 2; count of bases not matched to a gene: 5. Germline V gene data show CDR1 as SEHNR and CDR2 as FQNEAQ (reference sequence). This CDR3 has 15 amino acids. The CDR3 reads CASSAGTGTYNEQFF. CDR3 in DNA: TGTGCCAGCAGCGCGGGGACAGGAACCTACAATGAGCAGTTCTTC.

V usage is TRBV27 and J usage is TRBJ2-1; 7 bases map to TRBD2. V lost 4 bases, J lost 2 bases, and 2 bases stayed unmatched. The germline gives CDR1 MNHEY, CDR2 SMNVEV (reference sequence). The CDR3 consists of 14 residues. The CDR3 DNA sequence: TGTGCCAGCAGTTCCGGGGGGACCTACAATGAGCAGTTCTTC. Amino acids: CASSSGGTYNEQFF.

The chain has TRBV5-1 and TRBJ2-5; D is unresolved. The CDR3 runs 14 residues. In germline, CDR1 is SGHRS, CDR2 YFSETQ. V was trimmed by 0 bases and J by 5 bases, leaving 11 bases between them. CDR3 amino acids: CASSLGLPRETQYF. The DNA for the CDR3 is TGCGCCAGCAGCTTGGGACTCCCTCGCGAGACCCAGTACTTC.

V usage is TRBV5-1 and J usage is TRBJ1-1, with 9 bases identical to TRBD1. Trimming took 4 bases from V and 6 from J; bases not matched to a gene: 7. Germline V gives CDR1 SGHRS, CDR2 YFSETQ. CDR3 length equals 14 residues. CDR3 bases: TGCGCCAGCAGCCTACAGGGGGCTCGGGCTGAAGCTTTCTTT. Residues: CASSLQGARAEAFF.

The V and J genes are TRBV2 and TRBJ2-5, with D unresolved. The germline V gene encodes CDR1 SNHLY and CDR2 FYNNEI. The CDR3 has 11 residues. V lost 2 bases, J lost 5 bases, and 3 bases lay in between. The CDR3 loop reads CASSESETQYF. For the CDR3, the DNA is TGTGCCAGCAGTGAATCGGAGACCCAGTACTTC.

The V and J genes are TRBV5-1 and TRBJ2-2, with D unclear. CDR1 and CDR2 from the germline V gene are SGHRS and YFSETQ. Trimming removed 4 bases at V and 4 bases at J, with 23 bases between. This CDR3 region has 18 residues. CDR3 region: CASSPLGPEISSTGELFF. The DNA of the CDR3 is TGCGCCAGCAGCCCCCTGGGCCCGGAAATAAGCAGCACCGGGGAGCTGTTTTTT. Combining the CDR3 with reference TRBV5-1 and TRBJ2-2 gives the whole variable domain KAGVTQTPRYLIKTRGQQVTLSCSPISGHRSVSWYQQTPGQGLQFLFEYFSETQRNKGNFPGRFSGRQFSNSRSEMNVSTLELGDSALYLCASSPLGPEISSTGELFFGEGSRLTVL.

The chain joins TRBV18 to TRBJ2-5; 7 bases agree with TRBD2. The length of the CDR3 is 16 residues. The junction had 11 bases not matched to a gene; V was cut back by 2 bases and J by 5 bases. The V gene's germline CDR1 is KGHSH and CDR2 LQKENI. The DNA for the CDR3 is TGTGCCAGCTCACCAAACCCGACTAGCCCTAAGGAGACCCAGTACTTC. Translation gives CASSPNPTSPKETQYF.

J is TRBJ2-5 and V is TRBV18; no definite D call. The CDR3 sequence is 13 residues long. Trimming took 3 bases from V and 5 from J, leaving 10 bases between them. Germline assignment: CDR1 KGHSH and CDR2 LQKENI. The CDR3 region is CASSPPSEETQYF. DNA of the CDR3: TGTGCCAGCTCACCCCCTAGTGAGGAGACCCAGTACTTC.

The J gene is TRBJ1-2, the V gene TRBV7-9; maybe TRBD1 (5 bases). The CDR3 covers 14 residues. The V end was cut by 3 bases, the J end by 8 bases, with 16 bases between. Germline CDR1 and CDR2: SEHNR and FQNEAQ (reference sequence). CDR3 sequence reads: CASSFPAGLEGYTF. CDR3 sequence (DNA): TGTGCCAGCAGCTTCCCCGCAGGGCTAGAAGGCTACACCTTC.

The chain joins TRBV7-2 to TRBJ2-2; tentative D call: TRBD2 (5 bases). The ends were cut back, 5 bases at V and 2 bases at J, with 12 bases in the middle. The CDR3 length is 15 residues. Looked up from germline, CDR1 is SGHTA and CDR2 is FQGNSA. The CDR3 loop reads CASSRRGDNTGELFF. CDR3 in DNA: TGTGCCAGCAGCCGCCGGGGTGATAACACCGGGGAGCTGTTTTTT. Filled out from reference TRBV7-2 and TRBJ2-2, the complete variable domain reads GAGVSQSPSNKVTEKGKDVELRCDPISGHTALYWYRQSLGQGLEFLIYFQGNSAPDKSGLPSDRFSAERTGGSVSTLTIQRTQQEDSAVYLCASSRRGDNTGELFFGEGSRLTVL.